This TCR beta chain appears in the sequencing data of a study of T cell changes during pregnancy in multiple sclerosis. About this clone itself: One end of the junction does not line up with germline, which may come from a read error.

This CDR3 region has 18 residues. CDR1 and CDR2 (germline): SGHVT, SQSDAQ. Clones were read by immunoSEQ multiplex PCR, and TCRdb kept only the in-frame ones, dropping some. The sample carries tens of thousands of clones, less than 95% recorded once. This receptor was obtained from a female donor with multiple sclerosis, enrolled in a pregnancy study. The chain joins TRBV7-4 to TRBJ2-7, with 8 bases identical to TRBD2. Sequenced material: peripheral blood, taken before pregnancy. In DNA form, the CDR3 reads TGTGTCAGCAGCCCCCCGGTTCGCGGGACTAGTTCCATCTACGAGCAGTACTTC. It encodes CVSSPPVRGTSSIYEQYF.